The rows below give T cell receptor beta chains drawn from one sample of a study of shared clonotypes between healthy human individuals. Profiled with immunoSEQ multiplex PCR; TCRdb holds only in-frame clones, not every one. Of millions of clones listed, 95% were seen once; the top ten hold 0.13%. The specimen was naive CD4+ T cells sorted from blood. The receptors stem from a man between 18 and 29 years old in good health. Both conserved end residues are part of each CDR3. Expanded clones get a size class; other rows say once, few or many, or leave the size out.

CDR3: CASSAGTPVGETQYF; size: once; V: TRBV2; J: TRBJ2-5
CDR3: CAWSVTVFSPLHF; size: -; V: TRBV30; J: TRBJ1-6
CDR3: CAGRGADEQYF; size: -; V: TRBV21-1; J: TRBJ2-7
CDR3: CASSEVGTGEYNEQFF; size: -; V: TRBV6-4; J: TRBJ2-1
CDR3: CASSLFDGQETQYF; size: once; V: TRBV27; J: TRBJ2-5
CDR3: CASSLGDLLYEQYF; size: -; V: TRBV5-1; J: TRBJ2-7
CDR3: CASGLVLNRDPFSTDTQYF; size: -; V: TRBV12-5; J: TRBJ2-3
CDR3: CASSLPYGETQYF; size: -; V: TRBV5-4; J: TRBJ2-5
CDR3: CASSRPGGSGELFF; size: -; V: TRBV25-1; J: TRBJ2-2
CDR3: CATSSGETGSRYEQYF; size: -; V: TRBV15; J: TRBJ2-7
CDR3: CASAEPSRSNTEAFF; size: -; V: TRBV5-8; J: TRBJ1-1
CDR3: CASSQSRRGKGSPLHF; size: -; V: TRBV23-1; J: TRBJ1-6
CDR3: CANRDYCLDEQYF; size: -; V: TRBV6-9; J: TRBJ2-7
CDR3: CAGDREYNEQFF; size: many; V: TRBV30; J: TRBJ2-1
CDR3: CASSFASGTHHYEQYF; size: -; V: TRBV11-2; J: TRBJ2-7
CDR3: CASSGSGTGDSPLHF; size: once; V: TRBV5-1; J: TRBJ1-6
CDR3: CASSGPLGSAPLHF; size: few; V: TRBV2; J: TRBJ1-6
CDR3: CASSFLSGTEKLFF; size: -; V: TRBV7-9; J: TRBJ1-4
CDR3: CASSGDIWSPLHF; size: -; V: TRBV5-5; J: TRBJ1-6
CDR3: CASRTPWGGYEQYF; size: -; V: TRBV12-2; J: TRBJ2-7
CDR3: CASSPGGLRYEQYF; size: -; V: TRBV6-5; J: TRBJ2-7
CDR3: CASSYYMTRNTEAFF; size: -; V: TRBV6-5; J: TRBJ1-1
CDR3: CASSLIQGGNEKLFF; size: -; V: TRBV19; J: TRBJ1-4
CDR3: CASSLEGVRAFF; size: -; V: TRBV5-4; J: TRBJ1-1
CDR3: CASDLGGGQPQHF; size: once; V: TRBV7-6; J: TRBJ1-5
CDR3: CASSTLTSGRASDTQYF; size: -; V: TRBV19; J: TRBJ2-3
CDR3: CASSSQGGSEKLFF; size: -; V: TRBV7-9; J: TRBJ1-4
CDR3: CSAYLLETQYF; size: -; V: TRBV20-1; J: TRBJ2-5